Only a few counts were recorded for the clone carrying this TCR beta chain. The data derive from a study of blood T cells in healthy people across ages. Each donor supplied 7.5 to 10 milliliters of peripheral blood. Per sample, extraction of total RNA gave at least 5 micrograms in every case. Through a sample-barcoded 5' primer and a J-beta primer mix, a second PCR was run for roughly 7 to 11 cycles. TCRdb redid the calling of the 5' RACE reads with MiXCR, one entry per CDR3 protein. The data contain some 700,000 distinct CDR3 sequences, over 20% of them singletons. The receptor was derived from a man between 70 and 80 years old in good health. Sequenced input: blood.

CDR3 DNA sequence: TGCAGTGTCCTCCAGGGATACCAAGAGACCCAGTACTTC. Encoded protein: CSVLQGYQETQYF. The genes are TRBV20-1 and TRBJ2-5; tentatively, D is TRBD1 (5 bases). V lost 7 bases and J 0 bases, leaving 12 bases between the germline ends. CDR1 and CDR2 from the germline V gene are DFQATT and SNEGSKA (reference sequence). The CDR3 extends over 13 amino acids.